This T cell receptor beta chain was retrieved from a study of blood T cells in healthy people across ages. Primers used in a second PCR of about 7 to 12 cycles were a sample-barcoded 5' primer and a J-beta primer mix. A single record per CDR3 protein comes from TCRdb applying MiXCR to the 5' RACE reads. The sample gives about 510,000 distinct CDR3 sequences, about 27% of which show up once; approximately 3.7% is in the top ten. V gave up 5 bases and J gave up 4 bases, with 14 bases separating them. The length of the CDR3 is 13 residues. Per germline, CDR1 DFQATT and CDR2 SNEGSKA (reference sequence). The total RNA that was extracted per sample amounted to at least 5.5 micrograms. This clonotype was found a few times. This sample was shared with a second study, whose subject was T cells of mothers and their children.

The sequence was collected from a boy aged 2 to 10 in good health. The chain employs TRBV20-1 and TRBJ1-2; possibly TRBD1 for D (6 bases). Sequenced input: blood. The DNA of the CDR3 is TGCAGTGCTTCGACAGGCCCGAGCTATGGCTACACCTTC. It translates to CSASTGPSYGYTF.